The entry below describes one T cell receptor beta chain. No antigen is known for it. Clones were sequenced by immunoSEQ multiplex PCR, and TCRdb holds only the in-frame ones, with some missing. The repertoire consists of some 150,000 clones, with around 90% occurring once and the leading ten covering 5% to 6.5%. The data stem from a study of T cell responses to AZD1222 COVID-19 vaccine. Overall study results and limits: Only 5 or 6 people who got AZD1222 tested seropositive at baseline. Spike regions recognized by vaccine-associated CD4 TCRs spanned the protein, led by 160-218 and 743-854.

The specimen comprised peripheral blood, sampled 28 days after the second dose of the MenACWY control vaccine. The TCR comes from an adult who received the MenACWY meningococcal vaccine as a control.

CDR3 DNA sequence: TGTGCCAGCAGCTTTTCAGGACTATCCACCGTTGAGCAGTTCTTC. Protein: CASSFSGLSTVEQFF. The chain uses TRBV11-3 and TRBJ2-1, with D possibly matching TRBD2 (6 bases). V lost 3 bases and J lost 9, with 18 bases in between. This CDR3 is 15 amino acids long. The germline V gene encodes CDR1 SGHNT and CDR2 YENEEA. Complete variable domain (other parts from reference TRBV11-3 and TRBJ2-1): EAGVVQSPRYKIIEKKQPVAFWCNPISGHNTLYWYLQNLGQGPELLIRYENEEAVDDSQLPKDRFSAERLKGVDSTLKIQPAELGDSAVYLCASSFSGLSTVEQFFGPGTRLTVL.